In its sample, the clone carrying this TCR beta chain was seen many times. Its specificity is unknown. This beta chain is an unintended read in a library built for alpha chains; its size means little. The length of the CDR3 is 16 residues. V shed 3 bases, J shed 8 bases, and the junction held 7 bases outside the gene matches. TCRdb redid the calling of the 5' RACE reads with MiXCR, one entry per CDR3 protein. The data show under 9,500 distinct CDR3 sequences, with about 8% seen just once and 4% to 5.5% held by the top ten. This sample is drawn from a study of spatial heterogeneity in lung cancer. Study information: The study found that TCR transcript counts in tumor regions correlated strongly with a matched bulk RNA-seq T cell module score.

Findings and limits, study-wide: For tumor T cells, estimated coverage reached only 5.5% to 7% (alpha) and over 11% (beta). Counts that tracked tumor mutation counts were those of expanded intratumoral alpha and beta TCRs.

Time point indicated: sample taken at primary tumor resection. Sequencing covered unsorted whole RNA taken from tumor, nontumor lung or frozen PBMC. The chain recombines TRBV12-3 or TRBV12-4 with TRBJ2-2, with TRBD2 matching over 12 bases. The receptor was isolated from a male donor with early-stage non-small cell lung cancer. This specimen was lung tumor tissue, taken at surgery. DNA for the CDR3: TGTGCCAGCAGTTTTCGTCAACTAGCGGGAGGAGGGGAGCTGTTTTTT. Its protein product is CASSFRQLAGGGELFF.